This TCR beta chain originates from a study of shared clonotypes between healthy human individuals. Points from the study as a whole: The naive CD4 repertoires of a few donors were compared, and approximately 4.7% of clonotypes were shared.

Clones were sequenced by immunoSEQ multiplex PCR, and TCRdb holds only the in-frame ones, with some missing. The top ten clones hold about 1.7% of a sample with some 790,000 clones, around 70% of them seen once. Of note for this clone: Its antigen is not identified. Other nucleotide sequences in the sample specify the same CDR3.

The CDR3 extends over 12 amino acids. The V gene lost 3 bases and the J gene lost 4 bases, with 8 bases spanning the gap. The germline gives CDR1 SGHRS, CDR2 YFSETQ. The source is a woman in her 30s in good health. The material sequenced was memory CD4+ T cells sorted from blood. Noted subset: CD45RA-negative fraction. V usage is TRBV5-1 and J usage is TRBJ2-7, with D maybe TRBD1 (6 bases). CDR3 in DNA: TGCGCCAGCAGCTCGCAGGGGTACGAGCAGTACTTC. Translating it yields CASSSQGYEQYF.